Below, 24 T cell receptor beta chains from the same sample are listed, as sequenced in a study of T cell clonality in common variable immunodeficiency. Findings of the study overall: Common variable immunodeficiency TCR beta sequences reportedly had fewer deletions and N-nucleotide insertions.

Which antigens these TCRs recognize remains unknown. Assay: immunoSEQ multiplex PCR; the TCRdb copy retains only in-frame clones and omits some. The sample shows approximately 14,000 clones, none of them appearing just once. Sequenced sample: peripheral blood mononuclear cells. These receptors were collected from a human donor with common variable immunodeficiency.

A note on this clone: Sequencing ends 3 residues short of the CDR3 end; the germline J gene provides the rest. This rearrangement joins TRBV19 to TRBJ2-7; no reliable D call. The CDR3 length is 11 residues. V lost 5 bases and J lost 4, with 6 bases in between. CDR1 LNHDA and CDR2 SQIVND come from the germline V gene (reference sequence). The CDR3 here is CASSHGYEQYF. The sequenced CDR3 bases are TGTGCCAGTAGTCACGGGTACGAG.

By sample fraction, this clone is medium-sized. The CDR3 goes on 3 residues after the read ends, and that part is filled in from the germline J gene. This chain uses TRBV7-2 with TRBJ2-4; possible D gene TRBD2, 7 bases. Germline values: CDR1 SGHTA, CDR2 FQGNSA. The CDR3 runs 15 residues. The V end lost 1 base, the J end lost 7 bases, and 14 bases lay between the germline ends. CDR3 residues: CASSLVAGRGNIQYF. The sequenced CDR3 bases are TGTGCCAGCAGCTTAGTGGCAGGGAGGGGGAACATT.

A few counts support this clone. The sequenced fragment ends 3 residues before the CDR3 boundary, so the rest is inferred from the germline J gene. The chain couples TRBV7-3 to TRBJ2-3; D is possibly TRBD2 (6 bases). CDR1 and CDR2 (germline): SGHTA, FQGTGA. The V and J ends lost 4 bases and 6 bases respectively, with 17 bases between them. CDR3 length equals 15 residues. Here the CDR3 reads CASSSTGTRADTQYF. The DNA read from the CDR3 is TGTGCCAGCAGCTCCACCGGGACTCGGGCGGATACG.

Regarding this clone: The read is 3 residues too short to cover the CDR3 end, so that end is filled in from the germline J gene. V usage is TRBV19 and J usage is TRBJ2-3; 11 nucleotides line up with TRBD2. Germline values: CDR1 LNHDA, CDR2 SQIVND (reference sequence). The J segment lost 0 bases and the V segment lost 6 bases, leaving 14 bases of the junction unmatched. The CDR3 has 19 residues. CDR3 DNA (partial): TGTGCCAGTAGGCAAAGACTAGCGGGGCAACGTGCTAGCACAGATACG. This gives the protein CASRQRLAGQRASTDT. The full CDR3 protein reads CASRQRLAGQRASTDTQYF.

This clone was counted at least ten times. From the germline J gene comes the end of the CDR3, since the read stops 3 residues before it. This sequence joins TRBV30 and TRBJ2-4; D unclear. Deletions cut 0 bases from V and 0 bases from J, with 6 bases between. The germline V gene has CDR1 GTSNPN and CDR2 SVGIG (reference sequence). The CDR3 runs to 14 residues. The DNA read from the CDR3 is TGTGCCTGGAGTGTAGCAGGAGCCAAAAACATT. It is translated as CAWSVAGAKNI. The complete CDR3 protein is CAWSVAGAKNIQYF. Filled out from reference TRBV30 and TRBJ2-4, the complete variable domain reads SQTIHQWPATLVQPVGSPLSLECTVEGTSNPNLYWYRQAAGRGLQLLFYSVGIGQISSEVPQNLSASRPQDRQFILSSKKLLLSDSGFYLCAWSVAGAKNIQYFGAGTRLSVL.

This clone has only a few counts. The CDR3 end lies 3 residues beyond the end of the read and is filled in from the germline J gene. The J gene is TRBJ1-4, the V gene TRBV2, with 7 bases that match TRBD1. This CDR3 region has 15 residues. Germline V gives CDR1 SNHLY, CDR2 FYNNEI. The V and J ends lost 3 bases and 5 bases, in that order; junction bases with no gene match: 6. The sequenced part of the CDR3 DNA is TGTGCCAGCAGTGACCCAGGGGGGTTGAATGAAAAA. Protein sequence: CASSDPGGLNEK. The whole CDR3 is CASSDPGGLNEKLFF.

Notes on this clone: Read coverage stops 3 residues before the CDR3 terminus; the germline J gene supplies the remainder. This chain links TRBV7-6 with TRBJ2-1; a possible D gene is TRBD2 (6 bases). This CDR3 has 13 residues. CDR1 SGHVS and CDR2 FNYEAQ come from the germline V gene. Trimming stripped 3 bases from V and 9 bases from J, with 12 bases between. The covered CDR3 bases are TGTGCCAGCAGCTTCCGCCGGAGGGCTGAG. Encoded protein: CASSFRRRAE. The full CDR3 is CASSFRRRAEQFF.

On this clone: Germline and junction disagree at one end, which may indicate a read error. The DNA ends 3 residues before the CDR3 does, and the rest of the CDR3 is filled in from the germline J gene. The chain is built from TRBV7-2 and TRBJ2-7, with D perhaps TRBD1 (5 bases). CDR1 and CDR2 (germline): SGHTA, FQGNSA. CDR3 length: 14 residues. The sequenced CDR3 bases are TGTGCCACCAGCCCGGGCAGGGCGTCGTACGAG. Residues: CATSPGRASYE. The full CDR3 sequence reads CATSPGRASYEQYF.

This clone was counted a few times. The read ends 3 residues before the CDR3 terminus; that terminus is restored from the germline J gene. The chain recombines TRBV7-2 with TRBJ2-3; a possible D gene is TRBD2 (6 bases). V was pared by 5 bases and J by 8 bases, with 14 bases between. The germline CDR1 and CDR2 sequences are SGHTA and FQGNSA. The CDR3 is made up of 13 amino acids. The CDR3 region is CASSPPGLPTQYF. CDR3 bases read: TGTGCCAGCAGCCCACCGGGACTTCCTACG.

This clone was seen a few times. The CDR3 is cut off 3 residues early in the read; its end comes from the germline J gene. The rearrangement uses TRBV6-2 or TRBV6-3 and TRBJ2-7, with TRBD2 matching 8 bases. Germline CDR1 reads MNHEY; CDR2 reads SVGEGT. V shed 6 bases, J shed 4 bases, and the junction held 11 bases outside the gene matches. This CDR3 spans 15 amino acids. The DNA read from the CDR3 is TGTGCCAGCAGGAACAGCGGGGGAACCGGGTACGAG. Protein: CASRNSGGTGYE. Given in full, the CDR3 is CASRNSGGTGYEQYF.

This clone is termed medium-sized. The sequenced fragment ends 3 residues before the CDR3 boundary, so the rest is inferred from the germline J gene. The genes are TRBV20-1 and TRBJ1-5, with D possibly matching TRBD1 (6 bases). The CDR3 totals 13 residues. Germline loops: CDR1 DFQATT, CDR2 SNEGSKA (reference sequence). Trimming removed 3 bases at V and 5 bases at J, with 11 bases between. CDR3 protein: CSARMAGDQPQHF. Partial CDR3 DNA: TGCAGTGCTAGGATGGCAGGGGATCAGCCC.

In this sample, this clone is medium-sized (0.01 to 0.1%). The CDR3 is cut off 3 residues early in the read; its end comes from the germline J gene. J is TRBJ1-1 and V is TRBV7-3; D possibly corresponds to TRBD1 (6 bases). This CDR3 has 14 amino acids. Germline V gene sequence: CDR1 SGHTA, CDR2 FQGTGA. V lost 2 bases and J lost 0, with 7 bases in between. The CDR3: CASSLQGLNTEAFF. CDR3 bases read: TGTGCCAGCAGCTTACAGGGGCTGAACACTGAA.

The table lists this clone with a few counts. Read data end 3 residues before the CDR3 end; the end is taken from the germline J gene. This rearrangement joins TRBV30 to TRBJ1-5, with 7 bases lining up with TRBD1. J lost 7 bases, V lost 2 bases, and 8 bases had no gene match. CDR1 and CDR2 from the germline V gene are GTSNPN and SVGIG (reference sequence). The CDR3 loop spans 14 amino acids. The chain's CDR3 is CAWSRGGEGQPQHF. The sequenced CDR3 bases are TGTGCCTGGAGTCGAGGGGGCGAGGGGCAGCCC.

CDR3 in amino acids: CASTAGTGVPHQPQHF. The covered CDR3 bases are TGTGCCAGTACCGCCGGGACAGGGGTCCCCCATCAGCCC. The V call is TRBV19, the J call TRBJ1-5, with 10 bases fitting TRBD1. The read terminates 3 residues before the CDR3 end, so the remaining end is supplied by the germline J gene. The CDR3 totals 16 residues. J lost 5 bases, V lost 7 bases, and 11 bases had no gene match. The germline V gene encodes CDR1 LNHDA and CDR2 SQIVND (reference sequence).

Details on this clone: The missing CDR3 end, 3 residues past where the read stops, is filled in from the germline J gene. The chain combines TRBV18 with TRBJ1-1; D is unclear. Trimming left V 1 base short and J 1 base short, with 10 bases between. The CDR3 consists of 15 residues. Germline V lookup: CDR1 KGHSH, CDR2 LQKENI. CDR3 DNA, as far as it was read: TGTGCCAGCTCACCACTATACGGTGCGAACACTGAA. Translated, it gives CASSPLYGANTE. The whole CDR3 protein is CASSPLYGANTEAFF.

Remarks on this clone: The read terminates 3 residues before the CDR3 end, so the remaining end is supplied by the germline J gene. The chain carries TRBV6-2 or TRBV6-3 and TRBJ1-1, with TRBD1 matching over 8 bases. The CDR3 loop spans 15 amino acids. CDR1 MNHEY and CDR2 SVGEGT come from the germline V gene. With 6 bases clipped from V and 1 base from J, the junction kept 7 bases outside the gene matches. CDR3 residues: CASSHDRGGNTEAFF. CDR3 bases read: TGTGCCAGCAGCCACGACAGGGGTGGGAACACTGAA.

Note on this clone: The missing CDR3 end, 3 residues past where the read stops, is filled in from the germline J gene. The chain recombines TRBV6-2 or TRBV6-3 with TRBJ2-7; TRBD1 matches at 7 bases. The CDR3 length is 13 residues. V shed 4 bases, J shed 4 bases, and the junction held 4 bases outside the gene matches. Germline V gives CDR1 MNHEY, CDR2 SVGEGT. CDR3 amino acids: CASSSGRGYEQYF. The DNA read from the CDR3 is TGTGCCAGCAGTTCGGGCAGGGGGTACGAG.

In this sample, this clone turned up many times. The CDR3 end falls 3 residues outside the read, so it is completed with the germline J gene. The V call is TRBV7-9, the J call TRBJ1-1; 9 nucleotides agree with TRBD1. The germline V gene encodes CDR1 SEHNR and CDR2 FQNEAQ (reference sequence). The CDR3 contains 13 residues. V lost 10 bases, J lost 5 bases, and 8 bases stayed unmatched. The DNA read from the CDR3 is TGTGCCATCAACAGGGGGCAGGGGACTGAA. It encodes CAINRGQGTE. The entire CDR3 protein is CAINRGQGTEAFF.

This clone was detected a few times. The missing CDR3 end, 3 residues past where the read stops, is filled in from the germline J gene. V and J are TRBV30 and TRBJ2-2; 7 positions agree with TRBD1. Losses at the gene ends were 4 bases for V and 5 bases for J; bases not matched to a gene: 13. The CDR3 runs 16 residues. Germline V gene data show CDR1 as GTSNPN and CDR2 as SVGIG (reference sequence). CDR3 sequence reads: CAWTQQGLEGTGELFF. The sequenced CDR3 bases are TGTGCCTGGACTCAACAGGGGCTAGAAGGAACCGGGGAG.

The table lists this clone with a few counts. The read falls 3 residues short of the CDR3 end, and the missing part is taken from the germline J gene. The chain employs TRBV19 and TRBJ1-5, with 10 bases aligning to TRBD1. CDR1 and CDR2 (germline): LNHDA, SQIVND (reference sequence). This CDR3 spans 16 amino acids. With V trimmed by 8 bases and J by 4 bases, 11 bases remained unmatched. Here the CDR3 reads CASSAWTGGENQPQHF. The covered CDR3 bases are TGTGCCAGTTCAGCATGGACAGGGGGAGAGAATCAGCCC.

CDR3 loop: CASSPQSSYEQYF. CDR3 bases read: TGTGCCAGCAGCCCGCAGAGCTCCTACGAG. The chain has TRBV7-6 and TRBJ2-7; no clear D gene. With the read ending 3 residues before the CDR3 end, the germline J gene is used to fill in that end. From germline, CDR1 is SGHVS and CDR2 FNYEAQ. Trimming took off 5 bases at V and 0 bases at J, with 8 bases between the two ends. The CDR3 is made up of 13 amino acids.

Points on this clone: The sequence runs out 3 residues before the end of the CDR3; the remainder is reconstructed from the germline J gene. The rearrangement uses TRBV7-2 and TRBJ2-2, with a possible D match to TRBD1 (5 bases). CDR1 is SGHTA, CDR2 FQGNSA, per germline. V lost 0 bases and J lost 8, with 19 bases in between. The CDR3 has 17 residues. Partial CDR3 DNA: TGTGCCAGCAGCTTAGCAAAGGGATTTTTCGCAGGGGGGGAG. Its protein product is CASSLAKGFFAGGE. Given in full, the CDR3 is CASSLAKGFFAGGELFF.

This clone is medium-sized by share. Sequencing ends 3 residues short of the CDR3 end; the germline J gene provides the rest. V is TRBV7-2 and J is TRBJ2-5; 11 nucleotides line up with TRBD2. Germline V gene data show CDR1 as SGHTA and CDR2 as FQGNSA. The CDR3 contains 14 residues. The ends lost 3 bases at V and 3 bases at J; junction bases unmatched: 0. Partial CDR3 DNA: TGTGCCAGCAGCTTGGGACTAGCGGAAGAGACC. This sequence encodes CASSLGLAEET. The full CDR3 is CASSLGLAEETQYF.

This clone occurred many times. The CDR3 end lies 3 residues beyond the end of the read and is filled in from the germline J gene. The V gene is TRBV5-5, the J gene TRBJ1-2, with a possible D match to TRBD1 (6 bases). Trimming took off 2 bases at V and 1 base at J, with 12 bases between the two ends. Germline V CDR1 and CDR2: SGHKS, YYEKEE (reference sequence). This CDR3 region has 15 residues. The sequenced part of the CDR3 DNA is TGTGCCAGCAGCTTAACAGGGTTGTTTAACTATGGC. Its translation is CASSLTGLFNYG. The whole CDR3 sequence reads CASSLTGLFNYGYTF.